This entry features one TCR beta chain sequence. Gene names are the mouse ones. The sequence runs out 1 residue before the end of the CDR3; the remainder is reconstructed from the germline J gene. Generated by immunoSEQ multiplex PCR, the TCRdb table keeps only in-frame clones and is missing some. The sample lists some 17,000 clones, about 70% occurring once. The CDR3 loop spans 15 amino acids. The V end lost 0 bases, the J end lost 0 bases, and 8 bases lay between the germline ends. CDR1 and CDR2 from the germline V gene are LGHNA and YNLKQL (reference sequence). The data originate from a study of tissue T cells after allogeneic stem cell transplantation.

The sequencing input was spleen. This clonotype was obtained from a female BALB/c mouse in good health. These mice share the MHC haplotype H2-d. This sequence joins TRBV5 and TRBJ1-1; D is ambiguous. Incomplete CDR3 DNA: TGTGCCAGCAGCCAAGAGCCAGGCGCAAACACAGAAGTCTTC. This gives the protein CASSQEPGANTEVF. The full CDR3 reads CASSQEPGANTEVFF.